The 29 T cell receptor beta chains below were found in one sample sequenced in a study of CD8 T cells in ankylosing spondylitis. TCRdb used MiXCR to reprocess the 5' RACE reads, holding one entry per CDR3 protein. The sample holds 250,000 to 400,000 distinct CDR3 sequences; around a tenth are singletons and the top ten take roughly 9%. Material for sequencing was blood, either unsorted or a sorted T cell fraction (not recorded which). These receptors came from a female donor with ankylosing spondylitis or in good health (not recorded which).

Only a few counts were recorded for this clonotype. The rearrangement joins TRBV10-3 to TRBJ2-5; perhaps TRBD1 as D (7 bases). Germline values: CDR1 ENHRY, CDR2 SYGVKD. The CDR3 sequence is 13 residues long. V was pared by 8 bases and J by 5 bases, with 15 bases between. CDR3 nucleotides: TGTGCCATCTCCCAGGGGGGATTTGAGACCCAGTACTTC. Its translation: CAISQGGFETQYF.

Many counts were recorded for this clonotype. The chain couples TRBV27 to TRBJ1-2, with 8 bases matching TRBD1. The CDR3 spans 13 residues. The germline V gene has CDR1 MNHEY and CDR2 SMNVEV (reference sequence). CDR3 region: CVSRAGGRYGYTF. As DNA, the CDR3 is TGTGTCTCACGAGCAGGGGGCCGGTATGGCTACACCTTC.

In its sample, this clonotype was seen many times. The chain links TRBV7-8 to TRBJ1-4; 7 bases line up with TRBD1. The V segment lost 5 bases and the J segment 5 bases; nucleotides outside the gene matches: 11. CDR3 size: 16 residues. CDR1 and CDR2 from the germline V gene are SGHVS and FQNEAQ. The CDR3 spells CASSLETGQLNEKLFF. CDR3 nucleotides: TGTGCCAGCAGCCTAGAGACAGGGCAATTAAATGAAAAACTGTTTTTT.

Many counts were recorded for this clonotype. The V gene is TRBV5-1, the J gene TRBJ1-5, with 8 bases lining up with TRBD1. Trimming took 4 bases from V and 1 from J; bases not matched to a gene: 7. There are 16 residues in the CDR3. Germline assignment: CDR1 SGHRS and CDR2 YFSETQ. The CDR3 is CASSQGTGGSNQPQHF. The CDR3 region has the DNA TGCGCCAGCAGCCAAGGGACAGGCGGGAGCAATCAGCCCCAGCATTTT. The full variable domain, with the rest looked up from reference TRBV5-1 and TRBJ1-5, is KAGVTQTPRYLIKTRGQQVTLSCSPISGHRSVSWYQQTPGQGLQFLFEYFSETQRNKGNFPGRFSGRQFSNSRSEMNVSTLELGDSALYLCASSQGTGGSNQPQHFGDGTRLSIL.

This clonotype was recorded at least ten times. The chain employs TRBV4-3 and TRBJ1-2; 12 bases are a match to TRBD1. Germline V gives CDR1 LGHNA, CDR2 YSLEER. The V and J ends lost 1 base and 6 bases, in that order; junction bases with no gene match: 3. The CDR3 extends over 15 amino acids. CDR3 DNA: TGCGCCAGCAGCCAAGGGGACAGGGGGCTTCATGGCTACACCTTC. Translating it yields CASSQGDRGLHGYTF.

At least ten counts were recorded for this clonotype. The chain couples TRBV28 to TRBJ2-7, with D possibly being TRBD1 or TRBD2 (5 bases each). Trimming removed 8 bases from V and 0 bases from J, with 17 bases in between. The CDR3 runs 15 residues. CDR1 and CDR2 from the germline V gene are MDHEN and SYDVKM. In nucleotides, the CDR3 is TGTGCCAGCTGGGACGTAATAGGCAGCTCCTACGAGCAGTACTTC. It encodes CASWDVIGSSYEQYF.

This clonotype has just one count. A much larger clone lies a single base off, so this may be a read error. This CDR3 reads CCAVVPGAKNIQYF. CDR3 nucleotides: TGCTGTGCTGTGGTACCGGGGGCCAAAAACATTCAGTACTTC. The V and J genes are TRBV20-1 and TRBJ2-4, with D perhaps matching TRBD2 (5 bases). The CDR3 is 14 residues long. CDR1 and CDR2 (germline): DFQATT, SNEGSKA (reference sequence).

The CDR3 protein is CASSLDSRRGNEQFF. The CDR3 DNA is TGTGCCAGCAGCTTAGACTCCCGGCGGGGCAATGAGCAGTTCTTC. J is TRBJ2-1 and V is TRBV7-2; maybe TRBD2 (6 bases). Trimming removed 1 base from V and 6 bases from J, with 13 bases in between. This CDR3 region has 15 residues. Germline CDR1 is SGHTA and CDR2 is FQGNSA.

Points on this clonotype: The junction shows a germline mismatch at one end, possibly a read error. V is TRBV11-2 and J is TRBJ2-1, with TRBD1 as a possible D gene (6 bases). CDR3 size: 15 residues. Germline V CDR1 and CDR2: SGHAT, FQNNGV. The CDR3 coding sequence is TGTGCCAGCAGCACCGGGACAATCTCCTACAATGGGCAGTTCTTC. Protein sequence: CASSTGTISYNGQFF.

CDR3 coding DNA: TGCAGCGTTGAAGGGGCAGGGAACTACGAGCAGTACTTC. This codes for CSVEGAGNYEQYF. The chain joins TRBV29-1 to TRBJ2-7; the D gene is possibly TRBD1 (5 bases). Trimming left V 1 base short and J 3 bases short, with 10 bases between. The CDR3 sequence is 13 residues long. Germline V gene lookup returns CDR1 SQVTM and CDR2 ANQGSEA.

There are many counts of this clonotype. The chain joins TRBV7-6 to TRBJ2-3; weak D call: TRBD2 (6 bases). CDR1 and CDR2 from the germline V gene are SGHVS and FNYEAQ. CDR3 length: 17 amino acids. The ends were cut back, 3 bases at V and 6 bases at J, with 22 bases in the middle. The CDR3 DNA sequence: TGTGCCAGCAGCTTTTCTTCAGGGACTGCCACTATGGATACGCAGTATTTT. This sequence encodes CASSFSSGTATMDTQYF.

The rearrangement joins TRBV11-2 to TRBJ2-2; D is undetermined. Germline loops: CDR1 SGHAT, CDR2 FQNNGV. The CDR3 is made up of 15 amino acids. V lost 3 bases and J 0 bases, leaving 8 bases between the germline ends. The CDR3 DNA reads TGTGCCAGCAGCTTTACCCAAGCGAACACCGGGGAGCTGTTTTTT. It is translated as CASSFTQANTGELFF.

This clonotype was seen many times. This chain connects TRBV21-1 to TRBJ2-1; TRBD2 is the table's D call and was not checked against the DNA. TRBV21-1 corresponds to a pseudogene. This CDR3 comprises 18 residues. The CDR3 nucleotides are TGTGCCAGCAGCAAAGCGCTAGGAGGGTTCCTCATCGTCAATGAGCAGTTCTTC. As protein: CASSKALGGFLIVNEQFF.

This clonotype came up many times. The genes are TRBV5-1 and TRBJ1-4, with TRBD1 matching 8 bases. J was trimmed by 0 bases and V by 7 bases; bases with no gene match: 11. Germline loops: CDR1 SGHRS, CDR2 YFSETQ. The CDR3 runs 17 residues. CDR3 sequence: CASGNGQGASTNEKLFF. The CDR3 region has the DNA TGCGCCAGCGGAAACGGCCAGGGGGCTTCAACTAATGAAAAACTGTTTTTT. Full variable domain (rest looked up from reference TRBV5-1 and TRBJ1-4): KAGVTQTPRYLIKTRGQQVTLSCSPISGHRSVSWYQQTPGQGLQFLFEYFSETQRNKGNFPGRFSGRQFSNSRSEMNVSTLELGDSALYLCASGNGQGASTNEKLFFGSGTQLSVL.

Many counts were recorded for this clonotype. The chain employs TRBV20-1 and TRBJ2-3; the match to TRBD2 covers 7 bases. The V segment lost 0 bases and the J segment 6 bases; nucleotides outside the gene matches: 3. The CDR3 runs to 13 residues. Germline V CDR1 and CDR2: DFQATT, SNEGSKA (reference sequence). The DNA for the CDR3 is TGCAGTGCTAGAGATTGGCGGGGGGATACGCAGTATTTT. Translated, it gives CSARDWRGDTQYF.

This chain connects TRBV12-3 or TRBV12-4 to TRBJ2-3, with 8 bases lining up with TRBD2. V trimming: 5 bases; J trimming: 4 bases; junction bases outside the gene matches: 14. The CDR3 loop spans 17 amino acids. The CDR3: CASSLNAAGGSADTQYF. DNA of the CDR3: TGTGCCAGCAGTCTAAACGCGGCGGGGGGCAGCGCAGATACGCAGTATTTT.

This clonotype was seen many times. CDR3: CASRSSGGNTEAFF. CDR3 DNA: TGCGCCAGCAGGAGTTCAGGGGGGAACACTGAAGCTTTCTTT. The chain is built from TRBV5-1 and TRBJ1-1; TRBD1 agrees at 7 bases. Trimming removed 5 bases from V and 1 base from J; junction bases left unmatched: 5. The germline CDR1 and CDR2 sequences are SGHRS and YFSETQ. The CDR3 runs to 14 residues.

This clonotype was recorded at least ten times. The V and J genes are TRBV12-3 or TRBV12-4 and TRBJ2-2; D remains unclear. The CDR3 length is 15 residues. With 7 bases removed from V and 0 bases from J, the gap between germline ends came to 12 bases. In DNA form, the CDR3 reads TGTGCCAGCACCGTCGTTCGGGCGAACACCGGGGAGCTGTTTTTT. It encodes CASTVVRANTGELFF.

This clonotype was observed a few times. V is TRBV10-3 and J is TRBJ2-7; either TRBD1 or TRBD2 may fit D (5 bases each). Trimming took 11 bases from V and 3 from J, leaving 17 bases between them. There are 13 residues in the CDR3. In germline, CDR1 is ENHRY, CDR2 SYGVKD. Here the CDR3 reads CAAQRGPNYEQYF. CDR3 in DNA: TGTGCCGCGCAAAGGGGACCCAACTACGAGCAGTACTTC.

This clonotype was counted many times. This chain's CDR3 is CASTLRDLISQYF. CDR3 sequence (DNA): TGTGCCAGCACTCTCCGGGACCTAATATCTCAGTACTTC. The V gene is TRBV2, the J gene TRBJ2-4; the D call may be TRBD1 or TRBD2 (5 bases each). Looked up from germline, CDR1 is SNHLY and CDR2 is FYNNEI. The germline V and J ends were trimmed by 7 bases and 12 bases, with 19 bases remaining between them. The CDR3 has 13 residues.

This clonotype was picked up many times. The CDR3 reads CASSRRGDTSTDTQYF. In DNA, the CDR3 is TGCGCCAGCAGCCGAAGGGGGGACACCAGCACAGATACGCAGTATTTT. The chain couples TRBV4-3 to TRBJ2-3; D is tentatively TRBD1 or TRBD2 (6 bases each). Trimming took off 4 bases at V and 0 bases at J, with 14 bases between the two ends. Germline loops: CDR1 LGHNA, CDR2 YSLEER. The CDR3 runs to 16 residues.

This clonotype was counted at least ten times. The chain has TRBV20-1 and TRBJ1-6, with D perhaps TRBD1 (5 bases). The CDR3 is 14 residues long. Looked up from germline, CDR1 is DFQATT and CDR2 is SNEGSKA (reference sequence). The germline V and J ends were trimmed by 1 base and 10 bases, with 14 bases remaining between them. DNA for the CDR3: TGCAGTGCTAGAGTGAAGGGGTTATGGTCACCCCTCCACTTT. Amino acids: CSARVKGLWSPLHF.

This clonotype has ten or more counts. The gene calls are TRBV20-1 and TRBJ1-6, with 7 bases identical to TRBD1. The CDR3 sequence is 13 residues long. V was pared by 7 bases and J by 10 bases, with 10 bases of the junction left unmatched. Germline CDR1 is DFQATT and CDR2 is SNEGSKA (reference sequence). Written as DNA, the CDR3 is TGCAGTGTTTTCGAGGGGGCGGGATCACCCCTCCACTTT. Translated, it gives CSVFEGAGSPLHF.

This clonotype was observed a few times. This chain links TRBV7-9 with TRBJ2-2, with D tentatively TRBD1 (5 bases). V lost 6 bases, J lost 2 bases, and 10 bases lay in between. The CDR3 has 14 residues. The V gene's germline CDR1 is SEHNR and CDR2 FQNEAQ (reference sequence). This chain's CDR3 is CASRPRVNTGELFF. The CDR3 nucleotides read TGTGCCAGCAGACCCAGGGTTAACACCGGGGAGCTGTTTTTT.

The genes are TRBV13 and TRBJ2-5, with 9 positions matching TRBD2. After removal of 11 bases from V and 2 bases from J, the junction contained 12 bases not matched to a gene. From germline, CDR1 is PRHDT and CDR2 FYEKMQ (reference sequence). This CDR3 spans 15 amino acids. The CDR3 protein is CASAGGDGTQETQYF. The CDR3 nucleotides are TGTGCCTCGGCGGGAGGGGACGGAACTCAAGAGACCCAGTACTTC.

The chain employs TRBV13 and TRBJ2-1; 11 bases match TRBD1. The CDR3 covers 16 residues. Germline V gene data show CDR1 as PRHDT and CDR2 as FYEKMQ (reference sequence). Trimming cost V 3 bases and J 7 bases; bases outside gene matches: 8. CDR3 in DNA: TGTGCCAGCAGCTTCCCCGGGACAGGGGGGGCGAATGAGCAGTTCTTC. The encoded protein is CASSFPGTGGANEQFF.

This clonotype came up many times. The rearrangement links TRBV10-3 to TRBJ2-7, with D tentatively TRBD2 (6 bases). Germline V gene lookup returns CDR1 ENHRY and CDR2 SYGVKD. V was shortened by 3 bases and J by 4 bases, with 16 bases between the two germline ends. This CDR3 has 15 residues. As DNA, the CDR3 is TGTGCCATCAGTGAAGGTGGAGGGGAATCTTACGAGCAGTACTTC. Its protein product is CAISEGGGESYEQYF.

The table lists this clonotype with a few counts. CDR3 DNA sequence: TGTGCCAGCAGTGCGGACAGCTCGAACACTGAAGCTTTCTTT. Amino acids: CASSADSSNTEAFF. The J gene is TRBJ1-1, the V gene TRBV25-1; a possible D gene is TRBD1 (6 bases). Trimming shortened V by 4 bases and J by 1 base, and 10 bases separated the two germline ends. CDR1 and CDR2 (germline): MGHDK, SYGVNS. The CDR3 sequence is 14 residues long.

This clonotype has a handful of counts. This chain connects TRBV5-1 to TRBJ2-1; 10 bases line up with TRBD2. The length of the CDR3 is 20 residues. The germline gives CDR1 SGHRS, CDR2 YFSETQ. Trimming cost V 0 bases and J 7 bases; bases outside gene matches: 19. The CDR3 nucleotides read TGCGCCAGCAGCTTGGCGTGGTCTAGCGGGAGCGCAATTAGGCAAAATGAGCAGTTCTTC. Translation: CASSLAWSSGSAIRQNEQFF. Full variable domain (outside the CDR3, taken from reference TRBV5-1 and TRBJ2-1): KAGVTQTPRYLIKTRGQQVTLSCSPISGHRSVSWYQQTPGQGLQFLFEYFSETQRNKGNFPGRFSGRQFSNSRSEMNVSTLELGDSALYLCASSLAWSSGSAIRQNEQFFGPGTRLTVL.